This TCR beta chain is drawn from a study of blood T cell repertoires in COVID-19. Study at large: T cells, B-cell-depleted T cells, or PBMCs provided the cDNA or gDNA that served as material.

How the authors handled the data: Quantification of nucleated cells was approximated via reference gene primer amplification. Generated by immunoSEQ multiplex PCR, the TCRdb table keeps only in-frame clones and is missing some. From that table come the V and J calls and clone size; the DNA was used to work out D and trimming. The repertoire holds about 320,000 clones, with around 84% as singletons. Cohorts were based on clinical histories the participants reported. Participants classified as exposed had met a COVID-19 case within 2 weeks before study entry. Per germline, CDR1 MDHEN and CDR2 SYDVKM. Trimming took 5 bases from V and 1 from J; bases not matched to a gene: 4. This CDR3 contains 15 residues.

This TCR came from a woman aged 30 to 39 who had been exposed to COVID-19. V and J are TRBV28 and TRBJ2-1; 8 bases are shared with TRBD2. Sequenced sample: PBMCs or T cells enriched from blood (not recorded which). This chain's CDR3 is CASSSGSLSYNEQFF. The CDR3 DNA reads as TGTGCCAGCAGTAGCGGGAGTCTTTCCTACAATGAGCAGTTCTTC.